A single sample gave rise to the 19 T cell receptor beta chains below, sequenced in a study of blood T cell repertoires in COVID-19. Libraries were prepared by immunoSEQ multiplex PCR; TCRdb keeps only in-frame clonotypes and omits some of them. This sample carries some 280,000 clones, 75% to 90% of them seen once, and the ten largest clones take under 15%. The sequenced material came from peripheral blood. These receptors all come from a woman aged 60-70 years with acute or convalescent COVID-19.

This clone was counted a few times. The DNA for the CDR3 is TGTGCCAGCAGCTCCGGGACAGGGACCTACAATGAGCAGTTCTTC. This sequence encodes CASSSGTGTYNEQFF. The V and J genes are TRBV7-6 and TRBJ2-1; TRBD1 agrees at 9 bases. The CDR3 is 15 residues long. Per germline, CDR1 SGHVS and CDR2 FNYEAQ. Trimming took 4 bases from V and 2 from J; bases not matched to a gene: 3.

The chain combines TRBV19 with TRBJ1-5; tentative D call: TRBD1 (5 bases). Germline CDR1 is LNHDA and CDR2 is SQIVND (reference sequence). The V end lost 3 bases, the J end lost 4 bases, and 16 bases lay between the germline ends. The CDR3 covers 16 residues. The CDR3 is CASSIPGRGENQPQHF. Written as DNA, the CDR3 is TGTGCCAGTAGTATTCCGGGCCGGGGGGAGAATCAGCCCCAGCATTTT.

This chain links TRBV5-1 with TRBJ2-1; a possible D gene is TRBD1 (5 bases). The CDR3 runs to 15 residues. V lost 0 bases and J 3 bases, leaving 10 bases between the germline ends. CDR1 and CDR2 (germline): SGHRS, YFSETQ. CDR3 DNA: TGCGCCAGCAGCTTGGGGTCAGGGCTCTACAATGAGCAGTTCTTC. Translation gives CASSLGSGLYNEQFF.

For the CDR3, the DNA is TGTGCCAGCAGTTACCTCTCCTCGACAGGGCTGACTGAAGCTTTCTTT. Amino acid sequence: CASSYLSSTGLTEAFF. The rearrangement uses TRBV6-5 and TRBJ1-1; 7 nucleotides agree with TRBD1. Unmatched junction bases numbered 11, after V lost 2 bases and J lost 5 bases. The length of the CDR3 is 16 residues. CDR1 and CDR2 (germline): MNHEY, SVGAGI.

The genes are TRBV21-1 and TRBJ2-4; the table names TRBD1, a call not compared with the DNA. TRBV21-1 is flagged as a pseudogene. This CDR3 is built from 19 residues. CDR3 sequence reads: CASSKALWTGGESKNIQYF. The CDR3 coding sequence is TGTGCCAGCAGCAAAGCGCTCTGGACAGGGGGCGAGTCCAAAAACATTCAGTACTTC.

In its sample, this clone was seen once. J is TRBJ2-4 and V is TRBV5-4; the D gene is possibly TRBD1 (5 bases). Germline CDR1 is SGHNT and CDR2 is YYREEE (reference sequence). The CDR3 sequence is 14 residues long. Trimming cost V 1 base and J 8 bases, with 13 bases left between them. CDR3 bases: TGTGCCAGCAGCTTGCCCGACAGTAAAGACATTCAGTACTTC. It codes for CASSLPDSKDIQYF.

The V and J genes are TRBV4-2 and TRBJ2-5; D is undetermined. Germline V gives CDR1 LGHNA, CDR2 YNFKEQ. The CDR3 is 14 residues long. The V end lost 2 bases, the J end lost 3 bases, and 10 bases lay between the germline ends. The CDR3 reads CASSQYTAEETQYF. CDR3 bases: TGTGCCAGCAGCCAATACACAGCCGAAGAGACCCAGTACTTC.

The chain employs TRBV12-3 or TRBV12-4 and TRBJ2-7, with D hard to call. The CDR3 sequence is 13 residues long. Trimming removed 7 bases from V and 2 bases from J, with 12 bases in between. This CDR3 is CASTALGAYEQYF. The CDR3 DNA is TGTGCCAGCACCGCCCTAGGAGCCTACGAGCAGTACTTC.

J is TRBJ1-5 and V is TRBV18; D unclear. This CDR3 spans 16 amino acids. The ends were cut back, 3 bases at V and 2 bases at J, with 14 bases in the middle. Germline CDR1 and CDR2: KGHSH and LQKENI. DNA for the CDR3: TGTGCCAGCTCACCCTCGACGAAGGAGGGCAATCAGCCCCAGCATTTT. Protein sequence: CASSPSTKEGNQPQHF.

The CDR3 region has the DNA TGTGCCATCAGTGCCGGGACAGGGAAGTATACTAATGAAAAACTGTTTTTT. Its protein is CAISAGTGKYTNEKLFF. The chain uses TRBV10-3 and TRBJ1-4, with 9 positions matching TRBD1. CDR1 is ENHRY and CDR2 is SYGVKD in the germline V gene. The CDR3 has 17 amino acids. V gave up 4 bases and J gave up 2 bases; unmatched junction bases: 8.

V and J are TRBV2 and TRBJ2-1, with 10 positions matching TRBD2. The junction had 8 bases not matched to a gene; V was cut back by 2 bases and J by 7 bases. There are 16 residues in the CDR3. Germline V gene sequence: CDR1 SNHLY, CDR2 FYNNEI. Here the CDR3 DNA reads TGTGCCAGCAGTGAACGGGCTAGCGGGAGTTGGAATGAGCAGTTCTTC. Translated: CASSERASGSWNEQFF. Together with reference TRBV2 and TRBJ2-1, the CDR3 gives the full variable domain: EPEVTQTPSHQVTQMGQEVILRCVPISNHLYFYWYRQILGQKVEFLVSFYNNEISEKSEIFDDQFSVERPDGSNFTLKIRSTKLEDSAMYFCASSERASGSWNEQFFGPGTRLTVL.

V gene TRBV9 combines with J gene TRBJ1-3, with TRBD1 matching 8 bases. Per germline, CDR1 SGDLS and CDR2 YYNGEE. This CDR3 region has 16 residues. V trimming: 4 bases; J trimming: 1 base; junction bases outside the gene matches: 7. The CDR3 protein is CASSRTGTGSGNTIYF. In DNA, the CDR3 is TGTGCCAGCAGCCGGACCGGGACAGGTTCTGGAAACACCATATATTTT.

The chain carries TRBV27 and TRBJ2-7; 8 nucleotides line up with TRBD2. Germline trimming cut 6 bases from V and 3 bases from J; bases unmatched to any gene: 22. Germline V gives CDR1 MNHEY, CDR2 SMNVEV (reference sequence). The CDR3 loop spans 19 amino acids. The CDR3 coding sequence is TGTGCCAGCAGAAGTCCCACAGGATCCCGGACTAGCCCAATCTACGAGCAGTACTTC. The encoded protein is CASRSPTGSRTSPIYEQYF.

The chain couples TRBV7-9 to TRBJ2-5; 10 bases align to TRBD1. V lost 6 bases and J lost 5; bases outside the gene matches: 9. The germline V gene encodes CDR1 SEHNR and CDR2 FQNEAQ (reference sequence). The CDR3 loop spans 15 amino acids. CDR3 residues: CASSNPGTGAETQYF. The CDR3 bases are TGTGCCAGCAGTAATCCCGGGACAGGGGCCGAGACCCAGTACTTC.

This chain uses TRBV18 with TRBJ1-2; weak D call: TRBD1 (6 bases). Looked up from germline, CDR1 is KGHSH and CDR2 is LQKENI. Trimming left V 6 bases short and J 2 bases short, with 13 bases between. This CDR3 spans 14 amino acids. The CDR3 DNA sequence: TGTGCCAGCTCTGGAGCGGGGGCGAACTATGGCTACACCTTC. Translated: CASSGAGANYGYTF.

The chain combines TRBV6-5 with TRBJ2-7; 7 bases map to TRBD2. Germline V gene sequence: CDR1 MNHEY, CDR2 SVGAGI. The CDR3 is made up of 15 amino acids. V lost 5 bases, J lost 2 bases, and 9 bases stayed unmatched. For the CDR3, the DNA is TGTGCCAGCAGTCCGAACCGGGACTACCCCTACGAGCAGTACTTC. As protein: CASSPNRDYPYEQYF.

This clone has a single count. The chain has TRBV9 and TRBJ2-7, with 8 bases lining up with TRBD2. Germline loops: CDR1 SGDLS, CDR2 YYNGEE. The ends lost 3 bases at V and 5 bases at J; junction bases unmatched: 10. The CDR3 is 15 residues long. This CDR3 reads CASSESAGGRHEQYF. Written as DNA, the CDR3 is TGTGCCAGCAGCGAGAGCGCGGGGGGTAGACACGAGCAGTACTTC.

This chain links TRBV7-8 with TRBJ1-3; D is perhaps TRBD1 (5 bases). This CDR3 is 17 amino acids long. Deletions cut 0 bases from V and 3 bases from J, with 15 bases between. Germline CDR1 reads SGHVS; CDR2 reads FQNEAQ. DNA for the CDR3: TGTGCCAGCAGCTTAGCGGTCGGCAGGGAACTTGGAAACACCATATATTTT. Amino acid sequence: CASSLAVGRELGNTIYF.

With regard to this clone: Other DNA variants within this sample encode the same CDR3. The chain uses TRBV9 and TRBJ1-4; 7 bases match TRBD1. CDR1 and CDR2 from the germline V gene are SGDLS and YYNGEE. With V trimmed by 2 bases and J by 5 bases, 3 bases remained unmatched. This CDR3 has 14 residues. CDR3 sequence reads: CASSVKGANEKLFF. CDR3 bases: TGTGCCAGCAGCGTGAAGGGGGCCAATGAAAAACTGTTTTTT.